The clone carrying this T cell receptor beta chain was recorded many times. What it binds is not known. This CDR3 spans 16 amino acids. Germline loops: CDR1 LGHNA, CDR2 YNFKEQ. Between the trimmed V and J ends, which lost 1 base and 0 bases, there was a span of 10 bases. cDNA carried unique molecular identifiers, and a universal primer site was added by template switching. TCRdb analysed the 5' RACE reads with MiXCR anew, one entry per CDR3 protein. The table shows 400,000 to 500,000 distinct CDR3 sequences, with about 18% occurring only once. This sample is part of a study of identical twins. Study results and limitations: Fewer insertions marked abundant cord blood beta clonotypes; young adult naive trended weakly, memory not at all. For monozygotic twins, models underestimated out-of-frame TCR alpha sharing. It was possible that invariant MAIT and iNKT cells partly confounded the zero-insertion analyses.

V and J are TRBV4-2 and TRBJ2-1; the D is unclear. The sample was naive T cells sorted from blood. This clonotype was sampled from a middle-aged man in good health. CDR3 coding DNA: TGTGCCAGCAGCCAAGTCGCTGACCTCTCCTACAATGAGCAGTTCTTC. This gives the protein CASSQVADLSYNEQFF.